The text below deals with one T cell receptor (beta chain). Its antigen is not identified. The data originate from a study of identical twins. Regarding the study as a whole: Conclusions leaned on cross-sectional statistical analysis and did not track the same donors over time. Insertions were fewer in abundant cord blood beta clonotypes, whereas memory repertoires showed none of this pattern.

The CDR3 is made up of 16 amino acids. Germline loops: CDR1 SEHNR, CDR2 FQNEAQ (reference sequence). J gave up 7 bases and V 5 bases, and 12 bases lay outside the gene matches. Via MiXCR, TCRdb re-called the 5' RACE reads, giving one row per CDR3 protein. In the table there are about 300,000 distinct CDR3 sequences, approximately 13% of which are singletons. These data were also reused for a study on yellow fever vaccine responses in identical twins.

The sequence was collected from a woman younger than 30 in good health. The chain couples TRBV7-9 to TRBJ2-1; 9 positions match TRBD2. Sequencing input: CD8+ T cells sorted from blood. The CDR3 protein is CASSNRPGTSRNEQFF. CDR3 DNA: TGTGCCAGCAGCAACCGACCGGGGACTAGCAGGAATGAGCAGTTCTTC.